The 2 T cell receptor beta chains below all came from one sample that was sequenced in a study of blood T cell repertoires in COVID-19. Using immunoSEQ multiplex PCR, the repertoire was profiled, and TCRdb retains in-frame clones only, with some absent. The sample lists more than 100,000 clones; less than 90% were seen once. The sample was peripheral blood. The receptors originated from a woman in her 30s who had recovered from COVID-19.

The chain uses TRBV5-1 and TRBJ1-4; 8 bases are a match to TRBD1. This CDR3 is built from 19 residues. Germline lookup yields CDR1 SGHRS and CDR2 YFSETQ. J lost 0 bases, V lost 0 bases, and 10 bases had no gene match. The CDR3 protein is CASSLDGQGAFSTNEKLFF. CDR3 DNA: TGCGCCAGCAGCTTGGATGGGCAGGGGGCCTTCTCAACTAATGAAAAACTGTTTTTT. Looking up the rest from reference TRBV5-1 and TRBJ1-4 gives the full variable domain: KAGVTQTPRYLIKTRGQQVTLSCSPISGHRSVSWYQQTPGQGLQFLFEYFSETQRNKGNFPGRFSGRQFSNSRSEMNVSTLELGDSALYLCASSLDGQGAFSTNEKLFFGSGTQLSVL.

This chain joins TRBV12-1 and TRBJ2-1; the D call TRBD2 from the table was never checked on the DNA. TRBV12-1 is noted as a pseudogene. This CDR3 spans 18 amino acids. The CDR3 DNA follows: TGTGCCAGCAGCTTTTTAGCGGCCAGCGGACTAGCAAACAATGAGCAGTTCTTC. Its protein product is CASSFLAASGLANNEQFF.